This TCR beta chain was identified in a study of blood T cell repertoires in COVID-19 (dated by TCRdb to the early 2020s). At the level of the whole study: The collaborator samples originated in the United States, Italy and Spain and spanned the acute and convalescent phases of COVID-19. The material from the prospective study consisted of cDNA or gDNA derived from T cells, B-cell-depleted T cells, or PBMCs. Subjects who had been exposed to COVID-19, were actively infected with it, or had recovered from it provided the deeply sampled blood TCRbeta repertoires that made up the dataset. The repertoires were released in a freely available public database intended as a resource for research on the immune response to SARS-CoV-2. Samples were obtained from the ongoing ImmuneRACE study (first 160 participants) and from some 1,300 subjects provided by 6 global collaborators. Sample metadata almost always included a de-identified subject ID, COVID-19 status, age in years and sex. Where HLA class I and class II types were available, the types were taken from metadata supplied by the sample provider, not from assay-based typing.

With respect to this clone: This clone's antigen is unknown. No base quality values were provided; no much bigger clone lies one nucleotide off.

The immunoSEQ Assay, a bias-controlled multiplex PCR, was used to amplify TCRbeta CDR3 regions from genomic DNA. The published analysis was carried out like this. Nucleated cell counts per sample were estimated from amplification of reference gene primers within the assay. To quantify the absolute abundance of each unique TCRbeta CDR3 rearrangement, sequence reads were collapsed and filtered. For each sample, productive Simpson clonality was calculated by taking the square root of Simpson's diversity index across productive rearrangements. TCRdb took this table from immuneACCESS and kept in-frame rearrangements with V and J called. Such tables lack part of the clones; where checked against another copy, unresolved V genes explain under half of the gap, and the rest is unexplained. That table furnishes V, J and clone size, whereas the DNA furnished D and trimming. The sample table records about 370,000 clones; around 87% of these occur just once. The ten largest clonotypes hold about 6.8% of the sample.

The paper as a whole reports these results and caveats: How much clinical and demographic metadata was included differed by source and by participant, and the metadata was provided uncurated.

Whole blood was collected in K2EDTA tubes by collaborating institutions according to the institutions' own protocols. For TCRbeta analysis, collaborator samples were shipped as frozen whole blood, as isolated PBMCs, or as DNA extracted from either sample type. The CDR3 sequence holds 16 residues, the cysteine and phenylalanine included. The sequence is cut down to CDR3 DNA, 48 bases in frame from base 1. From a lookup of the germline V gene, CDR1 and CDR2 are KGHSH and LQKENI. Deletion took 1 base off V and 0 bases off J, with a span of 9 bases between the germline ends. This clonotype was obtained from a young man with active or convalescent COVID-19. The specimen sequenced was peripheral blood. This sequence uses TRBV18 and TRBJ2-2; no D segment can be confidently identified. The CDR3 amino acid sequence is: CASSPLLTSNTGELFF. The DNA is as follows: TGTGCCAGCTCACCACTACTAACCTCGAACACCGGGGAGCTGTTTTTT.